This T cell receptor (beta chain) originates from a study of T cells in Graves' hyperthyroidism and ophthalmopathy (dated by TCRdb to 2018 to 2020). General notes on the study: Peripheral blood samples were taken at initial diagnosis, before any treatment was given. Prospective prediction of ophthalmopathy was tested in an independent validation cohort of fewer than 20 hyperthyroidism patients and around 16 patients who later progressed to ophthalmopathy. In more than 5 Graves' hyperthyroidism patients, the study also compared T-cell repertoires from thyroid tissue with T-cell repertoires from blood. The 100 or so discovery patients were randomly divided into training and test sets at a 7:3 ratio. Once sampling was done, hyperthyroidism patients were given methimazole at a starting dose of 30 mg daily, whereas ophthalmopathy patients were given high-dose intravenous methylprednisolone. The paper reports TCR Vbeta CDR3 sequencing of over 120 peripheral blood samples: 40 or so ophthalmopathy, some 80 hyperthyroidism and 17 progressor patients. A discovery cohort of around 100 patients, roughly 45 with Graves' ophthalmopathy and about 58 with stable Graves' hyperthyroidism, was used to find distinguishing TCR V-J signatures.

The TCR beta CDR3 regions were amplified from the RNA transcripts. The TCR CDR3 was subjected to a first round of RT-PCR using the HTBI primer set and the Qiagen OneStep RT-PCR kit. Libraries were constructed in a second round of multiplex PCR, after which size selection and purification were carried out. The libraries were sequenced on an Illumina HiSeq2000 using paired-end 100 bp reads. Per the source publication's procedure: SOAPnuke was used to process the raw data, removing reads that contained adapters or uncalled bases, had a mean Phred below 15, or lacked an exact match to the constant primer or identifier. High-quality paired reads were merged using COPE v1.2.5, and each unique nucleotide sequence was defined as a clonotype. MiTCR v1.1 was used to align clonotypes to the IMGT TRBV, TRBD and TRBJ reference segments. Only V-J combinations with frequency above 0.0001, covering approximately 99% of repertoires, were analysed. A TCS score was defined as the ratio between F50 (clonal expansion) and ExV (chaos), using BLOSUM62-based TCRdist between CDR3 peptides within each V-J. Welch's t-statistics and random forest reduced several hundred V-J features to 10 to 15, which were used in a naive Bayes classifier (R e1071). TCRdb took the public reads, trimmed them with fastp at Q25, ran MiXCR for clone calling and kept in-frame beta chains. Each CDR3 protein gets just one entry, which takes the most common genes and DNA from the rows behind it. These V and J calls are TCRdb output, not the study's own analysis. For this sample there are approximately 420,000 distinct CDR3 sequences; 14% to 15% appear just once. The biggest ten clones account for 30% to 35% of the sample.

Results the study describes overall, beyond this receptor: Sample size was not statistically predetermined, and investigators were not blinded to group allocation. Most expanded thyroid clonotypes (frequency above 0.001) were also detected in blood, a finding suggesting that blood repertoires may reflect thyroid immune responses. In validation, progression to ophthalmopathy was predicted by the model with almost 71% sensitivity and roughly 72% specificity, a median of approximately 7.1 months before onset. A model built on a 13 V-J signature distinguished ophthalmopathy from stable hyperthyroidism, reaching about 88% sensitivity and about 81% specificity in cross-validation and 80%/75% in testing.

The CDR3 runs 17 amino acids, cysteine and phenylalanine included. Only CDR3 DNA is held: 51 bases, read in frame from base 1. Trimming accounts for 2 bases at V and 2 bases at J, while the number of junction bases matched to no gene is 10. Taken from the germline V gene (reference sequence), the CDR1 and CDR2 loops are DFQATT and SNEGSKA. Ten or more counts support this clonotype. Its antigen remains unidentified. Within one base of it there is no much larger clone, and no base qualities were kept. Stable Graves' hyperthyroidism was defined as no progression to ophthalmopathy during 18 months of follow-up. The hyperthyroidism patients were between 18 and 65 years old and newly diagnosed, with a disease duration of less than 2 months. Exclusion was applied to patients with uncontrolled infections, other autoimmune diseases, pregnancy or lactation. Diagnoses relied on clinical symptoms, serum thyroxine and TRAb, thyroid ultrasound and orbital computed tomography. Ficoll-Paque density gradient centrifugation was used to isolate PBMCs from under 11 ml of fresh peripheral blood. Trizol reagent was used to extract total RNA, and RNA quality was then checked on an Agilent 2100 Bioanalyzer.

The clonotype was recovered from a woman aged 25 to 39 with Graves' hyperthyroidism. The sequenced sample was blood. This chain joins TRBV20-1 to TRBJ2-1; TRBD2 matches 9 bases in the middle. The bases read TGCAGTGCTAGACCTAGCGGGGTTTTACAAGCCTACAATGAGCAGTTCTTC. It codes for CSARPSGVLQAYNEQFF.